This passage covers 29 T cell receptor beta chains from one sample sequenced in a study of T cell repertoires in cytomegalovirus infection. TCRdb ran MiXCR on the reads and lists one entry per CDR3 protein. The sample records 350,000 to 450,000 distinct CDR3 sequences, approximately 18% being singletons. Specimen: PBMCs. All receptors come from a human donor in good health (CMV status not recorded). Some clones in this sample may be carry-over from other donors' samples.

Many counts were recorded for this clonotype. The rearrangement joins TRBV6-1 to TRBJ1-5, with a weak D call TRBD1 (6 bases). The germline CDR1 and CDR2 sequences are MNHNS and SASEGT. The CDR3 length is 13 residues. Trimming left V 6 bases short and J 6 bases short, with 12 bases between. Written as DNA, the CDR3 is TGTGCCAGCAGGCGAACAGGGAGTCAGCCCCAGCATTTT. This sequence encodes CASRRTGSQPQHF.

V usage is TRBV2 and J usage is TRBJ2-1; tentatively, D is TRBD2 (6 bases). CDR1 is SNHLY and CDR2 is FYNNEI in the germline V gene. Deletions cut 6 bases from V and 9 bases from J, with 15 bases between. This CDR3 comprises 13 residues. CDR3 bases: TGTGCCAGCAGAACGGGACTCCGAGCTGAGCAGTTCTTC. Translating gives CASRTGLRAEQFF.

The J gene is TRBJ2-2, the V gene TRBV5-6; 8 bases agree with TRBD1. In germline, CDR1 is SGHDT, CDR2 YYEEEE. Trimming at V came to 3 bases and at J to 5 bases, leaving 9 bases not matched to a gene. The CDR3 loop spans 16 amino acids. Here the CDR3 DNA reads TGTGCCAGCAGCTACGGACAGGGTCAGTTAACCGGGGAGCTGTTTTTT. Amino acid sequence: CASSYGQGQLTGELFF.

The chain couples TRBV20-1 to TRBJ1-1, with D maybe TRBD1 (6 bases). The germline V gene has CDR1 DFQATT and CDR2 SNEGSKA (reference sequence). Deletions cut 5 bases from V and 5 bases from J, with 18 bases between. The CDR3 loop spans 14 amino acids. In DNA, the CDR3 is TGCAGTGCTTCCGAGGGTACAGGGAGGACTGAAGCTTTCTTT. This encodes CSASEGTGRTEAFF.

This clonotype was picked up many times. The V and J genes are TRBV10-3 and TRBJ2-3; 8 bases agree with TRBD2. Per the germline V gene, CDR1 is ENHRY and CDR2 is SYGVKD. Trimming at V came to 10 bases and at J to 1 base, leaving 7 bases not matched to a gene. The length of the CDR3 is 14 residues. CDR3 in amino acids: CATGAGARTDTQYF. The CDR3 region has the DNA TGTGCCACAGGAGCGGGGGCCCGCACAGATACGCAGTATTTT.

This clonotype showed up many times. The chain employs TRBV7-8 and TRBJ1-1; D unresolved. The CDR3 runs 14 residues. Trimming removed 5 bases at V and 0 bases at J, with 10 bases between. Per the germline V gene, CDR1 is SGHVS and CDR2 is FQNEAQ. The CDR3 sequence is CASSPQVLNTEAFF. In nucleotides, the CDR3 is TGTGCCAGCAGCCCCCAGGTGTTGAACACTGAAGCTTTCTTT.

There are many counts of this clonotype. The chain uses TRBV11-2 and TRBJ1-1, with unresolved D. CDR3 size: 14 residues. Trimming removed 1 base at V and 0 bases at J, with 6 bases between. From germline, CDR1 is SGHAT and CDR2 FQNNGV. CDR3 protein: CASSLGPMNTEAFF. In DNA form, the CDR3 reads TGTGCCAGCAGCTTAGGACCCATGAACACTGAAGCTTTCTTT.

This clonotype has at least ten counts. V gene TRBV7-6 combines with J gene TRBJ2-5, with D possibly being TRBD1 (6 bases). The V gene's germline CDR1 is SGHVS and CDR2 FNYEAQ. V dropped 1 base and J dropped 5 bases, with 17 bases sitting between them. There are 16 residues in the CDR3. This CDR3 is CASSLGRVAGEETQYF. Written as DNA, the CDR3 is TGTGCCAGCAGCTTAGGCCGGGTGGCAGGGGAGGAGACCCAGTACTTC.

This clonotype was detected a few times. CDR3 sequence: CASTRVGANTGELFF. DNA of the CDR3: TGTGCCAGTACCCGCGTCGGGGCGAACACCGGGGAGCTGTTTTTT. The rearrangement uses TRBV19 and TRBJ2-2; D is perhaps TRBD2 (5 bases). From germline, CDR1 is LNHDA and CDR2 SQIVND (reference sequence). Trimming shortened V by 7 bases and J by 0 bases, and 12 bases separated the two germline ends. The CDR3 covers 15 residues.

This clonotype has ten or more counts. This chain uses TRBV7-2 with TRBJ1-3, with D unresolved. The germline V and J ends were trimmed by 1 base and 4 bases, with 8 bases remaining between them. The CDR3 length is 14 residues. Looked up from germline, CDR1 is SGHTA and CDR2 is FQGNSA. CDR3 region: CASSLVSGGNTIYF. The CDR3 DNA reads TGTGCCAGCAGCTTAGTGTCGGGGGGAAACACCATATATTTT.

V is TRBV20-1 and J is TRBJ1-1; weak D call: TRBD1 (6 bases). The germline CDR1 and CDR2 sequences are DFQATT and SNEGSKA (reference sequence). Trimming removed 0 bases at V and 5 bases at J, with 19 bases between. The CDR3 is 16 residues long. The CDR3 here is CSARDPKRGARTEAFF. DNA of the CDR3: TGCAGTGCTAGAGATCCCAAGCGGGGGGCGCGGACTGAAGCTTTCTTT.

The chain joins TRBV6-8 to TRBJ2-1; 10 bases line up with TRBD2. There are 15 residues in the CDR3. Losses at the gene ends were 6 bases for V and 5 bases for J; bases not matched to a gene: 7. Per germline, CDR1 MNHGY and CDR2 SAAAGT. The CDR3 is CASRKIAGGNNEQFF. The CDR3 DNA is TGTGCCAGCAGGAAAATAGCGGGGGGTAACAATGAGCAGTTCTTC.

The V call is TRBV2, the J call TRBJ2-1; 7 nucleotides agree with TRBD1. This CDR3 is built from 15 residues. Looked up from germline, CDR1 is SNHLY and CDR2 is FYNNEI. Trimming removed 5 bases from V and 4 bases from J; junction bases left unmatched: 8. The DNA of the CDR3 is TGTGCCAGCAGTTCCGGGACAGTCACTTACAATGAGCAGTTCTTC. It is translated as CASSSGTVTYNEQFF. Drawing the rest from reference TRBV2 and TRBJ2-1, the complete variable domain is EPEVTQTPSHQVTQMGQEVILRCVPISNHLYFYWYRQILGQKVEFLVSFYNNEISEKSEIFDDQFSVERPDGSNFTLKIRSTKLEDSAMYFCASSSGTVTYNEQFFGPGTRLTVL.

The chain recombines TRBV20-1 with TRBJ1-1; TRBD1 matches at 10 bases. The V segment lost 5 bases and the J segment 6 bases; nucleotides outside the gene matches: 3. The CDR3 consists of 12 residues. Germline V gene lookup returns CDR1 DFQATT and CDR2 SNEGSKA (reference sequence). The CDR3 DNA reads TGCAGTGCTGGACAGGGGGGGTCTGAAGCTTTCTTT. Its protein is CSAGQGGSEAFF.

This clonotype was counted only a few times. V and J are TRBV14 and TRBJ2-7; D not resolved. Germline-derived CDR1 and CDR2 are SGHDN and FVKESK. Trimming removed 1 base at V and 3 bases at J, with 10 bases between. CDR3 length: 14 amino acids. CDR3 nucleotide sequence: TGTGCCAGCAGCCAAGGCGTGGGGTACTACGAGCAGTACTTC. It specifies CASSQGVGYYEQYF.

The rearrangement joins TRBV3-1 to TRBJ1-2, with no clear D. V lost 1 base and J lost 7, with 13 bases in between. CDR1 and CDR2 from the germline V gene are LGHDT and YNNKEL (reference sequence). There are 14 residues in the CDR3. CDR3 loop: CASSQVRDSAGYTF. The CDR3 DNA sequence: TGTGCCAGCAGCCAAGTTCGAGACTCGGCTGGCTACACCTTC. Drawing the rest from reference TRBV3-1 and TRBJ1-2, the complete variable domain is DTAVSQTPKYLVTQMGNDKSIKCEQNLGHDTMYWYKQDSKKFLKIMFSYNNKELIINETVPNRFSPKSPDKAHLNLHINSLELGDSAVYFCASSQVRDSAGYTFGSGTRLTVV.

The chain employs TRBV6-2 or TRBV6-3 and TRBJ1-1, with D hard to call. CDR3 length: 13 residues. The germline V gene has CDR1 MNHEY and CDR2 SVGEGT. Trimming removed 6 bases from V and 5 bases from J, with 13 bases in between. This chain's CDR3 is CASRGPPRTEAFF. The CDR3 bases are TGTGCCAGCAGGGGCCCCCCGAGGACTGAAGCTTTCTTT.

This clonotype showed up many times. The chain employs TRBV11-2 and TRBJ2-2; TRBD2 matches at 8 bases. Germline values: CDR1 SGHAT, CDR2 FQNNGV. The CDR3 extends over 17 amino acids. The V gene end was trimmed by 4 bases and the J gene end by 5 bases; junction bases not matched to a gene: 12. The DNA of the CDR3 is TGTGCCAGCAGCTACCCAGAAGCGGGAGTGGGTACCGGGGAGCTGTTTTTT. The encoded protein is CASSYPEAGVGTGELFF.

The chain uses TRBV29-1 and TRBJ2-7; TRBD2 is a possible D gene (5 bases). Trimming pared 8 bases from V and 3 bases from J, leaving 14 bases between. CDR1 SQVTM and CDR2 ANQGSEA come from the germline V gene. This CDR3 has 12 amino acids. The CDR3 DNA reads TGCAGCCCATTTCGAGCGGACTACGAGCAGTACTTC. It yields the protein CSPFRADYEQYF.

This clonotype has just a few counts. The chain recombines TRBV7-2 with TRBJ2-7, with 11 bases matching TRBD2. The CDR3 has 15 residues. The germline CDR1 and CDR2 sequences are SGHTA and FQGNSA. V dropped 7 bases and J dropped 4; count of bases not matched to a gene: 9. CDR3 residues: CASTTTSGARYEQYF. The CDR3 bases are TGTGCCAGCACCACGACTAGCGGGGCTCGGTACGAGCAGTACTTC.

The V call is TRBV4-1, the J call TRBJ1-3; D unclear. The CDR3 totals 16 residues. The V gene's germline CDR1 is MGHRA and CDR2 YSYEKL. V shed 4 bases and J shed 4 bases, with 17 bases lying between them. CDR3 coding DNA: TGCGCCAGCAGCCGAGACTCTCGATTCGAGGGAAACACCATATATTTT. Protein sequence: CASSRDSRFEGNTIYF.

This clonotype was detected many times. The chain links TRBV7-2 to TRBJ1-1; D remains ambiguous. CDR1 is SGHTA, CDR2 FQGNSA, per germline. With 4 bases removed from V and 3 bases from J, the gap between germline ends came to 6 bases. The CDR3 extends over 12 amino acids. The CDR3 here is CASSSQDTEAFF. The CDR3 DNA sequence: TGTGCCAGCAGCTCCCAGGACACTGAAGCTTTCTTT.

This clonotype was recorded at least ten times. V and J are TRBV7-2 and TRBJ2-7; 8 bases line up with TRBD2. V shed 5 bases, J shed 0 bases, and the junction held 6 bases outside the gene matches. This CDR3 has 15 amino acids. Germline CDR1 reads SGHTA; CDR2 reads FQGNSA. This CDR3 reads CASSTTSGPSYEQYF. The CDR3 nucleotides are TGTGCCAGCAGCACCACTAGCGGACCCTCCTACGAGCAGTACTTC. Using reference TRBV7-2 and TRBJ2-7 for the parts outside the CDR3, the full variable domain is GAGVSQSPSNKVTEKGKDVELRCDPISGHTALYWYRQSLGQGLEFLIYFQGNSAPDKSGLPSDRFSAERTGGSVSTLTIQRTQQEDSAVYLCASSTTSGPSYEQYFGPGTRLTVT.

The chain couples TRBV27 to TRBJ1-5, with D hard to call. V was clipped by 8 bases and J by 10 bases, with 15 bases between them. CDR1 and CDR2 from the germline V gene are MNHEY and SMNVEV (reference sequence). This CDR3 has 12 residues. The CDR3 sequence: CASAFTRGPQHF. CDR3 coding DNA: TGTGCCAGCGCGTTCACCCGCGGACCCCAGCATTTT.

The rearrangement links TRBV29-1 to TRBJ2-1; TRBD2 aligns across 8 bases. The CDR3 runs to 15 residues. In germline, CDR1 is SQVTM, CDR2 ANQGSEA. With V trimmed by 4 bases and J by 3 bases, 8 bases remained unmatched. CDR3 sequence reads: CSVGTPGGLYNEQFF. In DNA, the CDR3 is TGCAGCGTTGGAACACCGGGAGGGCTCTACAATGAGCAGTTCTTC.

CDR3 protein: CASQTSGNNEQFF. The CDR3 DNA reads TGTGCCAGTCAGACTAGCGGCAACAATGAGCAGTTCTTC. V is TRBV2 and J is TRBJ2-1; 9 bases fit TRBD2. Germline CDR1 is SNHLY and CDR2 is FYNNEI. The V and J ends lost 9 bases and 5 bases, in that order; junction bases with no gene match: 5. This CDR3 comprises 13 residues.

The V gene is TRBV20-1, the J gene TRBJ1-2; 7 bases agree with TRBD1. CDR3 length: 14 residues. The J segment lost 6 bases and the V segment lost 5 bases, leaving 12 bases of the junction unmatched. Per germline, CDR1 DFQATT and CDR2 SNEGSKA (reference sequence). Here the CDR3 reads CSAPNDRDTHGYTF. CDR3 DNA sequence: TGCAGTGCTCCGAACGACAGGGACACCCATGGCTACACCTTC.

This clonotype was counted once. This chain joins TRBV19 and TRBJ2-7; 9 bases are a match to TRBD2. CDR1 and CDR2 from the germline V gene are LNHDA and SQIVND (reference sequence). The CDR3 extends over 15 amino acids. The ends lost 1 base at V and 1 base at J; junction bases unmatched: 2. The CDR3 region has the DNA TGTGCCAGTAGTATAGGCGGGGGGGGGTCCTACGAGCAGTACTTC. Its protein is CASSIGGGGSYEQYF.

In its sample, this clonotype was seen many times. This chain joins TRBV12-3 or TRBV12-4 and TRBJ2-4; 7 nucleotides agree with TRBD2. The CDR3 length is 16 residues. With V trimmed by 1 base and J by 7 bases, 10 bases remained unmatched. This chain's CDR3 is CASSLGPSGGENIQYF. The CDR3 DNA sequence: TGTGCCAGCAGTTTAGGACCTAGCGGAGGGGAGAACATTCAGTACTTC.